One and the same sample provided the 25 T cell receptor beta chains below, sequenced in a study of blood T cell repertoires in COVID-19. Only in-frame clones appear in the TCRdb table, and some are missing; sequencing was by immunoSEQ multiplex PCR. The sample yields 170,000 or so clones, 86% seen once. Sequenced input: peripheral blood. All receptors derive from a man in his fifties or sixties with active or convalescent COVID-19.

The V and J genes are TRBV7-8 and TRBJ2-7; unclear D gene. With 3 bases removed from V and 2 bases from J, the gap between germline ends came to 14 bases. Germline-derived CDR1 and CDR2 are SGHVS and FQNEAQ. The CDR3 runs to 15 residues. The CDR3 DNA sequence: TGTGCCAGCAGCTTCAGAGGTCTTTTGGCCTACGAGCAGTACTTC. Translating it yields CASSFRGLLAYEQYF.

This chain links TRBV6-4 with TRBJ1-5; D is possibly TRBD1 (5 bases). The germline gives CDR1 MRHNA, CDR2 SNTAGT. The CDR3 length is 14 residues. Trimming removed 6 bases from V and 3 bases from J, with 12 bases in between. CDR3 DNA: TGTGCCAGCAGGATACAGGTTTCCAATCAGCCCCAGCATTTT. Translating gives CASRIQVSNQPQHF.

The chain combines TRBV10-3 with TRBJ1-5, with TRBD1 matching 7 bases. Germline trimming cut 2 bases from V and 6 bases from J; bases unmatched to any gene: 7. Germline V lookup: CDR1 ENHRY, CDR2 SYGVKD. The CDR3 consists of 15 residues. CDR3: CAISEPNAGGQPQHF. The DNA of the CDR3 is TGTGCCATCAGTGAGCCCAATGCAGGGGGTCAGCCCCAGCATTTT.

This sequence joins TRBV4-2 and TRBJ2-3; 12 bases map to TRBD2. Germline trimming cut 0 bases from V and 6 bases from J; bases unmatched to any gene: 4. Germline CDR1 LGHNA, CDR2 YNFKEQ. The CDR3 covers 16 residues. CDR3 nucleotides: TGTGCCAGCAGCCAAGAACTAGCGGGGGGCCGGGATACGCAGTATTTT. This gives the protein CASSQELAGGRDTQYF.

This clone was seen only a few times. J is TRBJ1-4 and V is TRBV4-1, with D possibly being TRBD1 (5 bases). This CDR3 spans 14 amino acids. CDR1 and CDR2 (germline): MGHRA, YSYEKL. Trimming took 2 bases from V and 8 from J, leaving 12 bases between them. CDR3: CASSQQGRVEKLFF. CDR3 sequence (DNA): TGCGCCAGCAGCCAACAGGGTCGAGTCGAAAAACTGTTTTTT.

The chain couples TRBV5-1 to TRBJ1-4, with 8 bases that match TRBD1. V was clipped by 4 bases and J by 6 bases; unmatched bases: 5. This CDR3 contains 14 residues. Germline-derived CDR1 and CDR2 are SGHRS and YFSETQ. The CDR3 region is CASSPQGVDEKLFF. The CDR3 bases are TGCGCCAGCAGCCCACAGGGGGTTGATGAAAAACTGTTTTTT.

The gene calls are TRBV7-2 and TRBJ1-6; D possibly corresponds to TRBD1 (6 bases). CDR1 and CDR2 from the germline V gene are SGHTA and FQGNSA. V gave up 3 bases and J gave up 7 bases, with 16 bases separating them. This CDR3 has 16 residues. The CDR3 region is CASSLQPRGGNSPLHF. CDR3 nucleotide sequence: TGTGCCAGCAGCTTGCAGCCCAGGGGCGGGAATTCACCCCTCCACTTT. The full variable domain, its missing parts supplied by reference TRBV7-2 and TRBJ1-6, is GAGVSQSPSNKVTEKGKDVELRCDPISGHTALYWYRQSLGQGLEFLIYFQGNSAPDKSGLPSDRFSAERTGGSVSTLTIQRTQQEDSAVYLCASSLQPRGGNSPLHFGNGTRLTVT.

This chain uses TRBV24-1 with TRBJ2-2, with TRBD1 identical over 7 bases. The CDR3 is 17 amino acids. Per germline, CDR1 KGHDR and CDR2 SFDVKD. V was clipped by 2 bases and J by 5 bases; unmatched bases: 10. As DNA, the CDR3 is TGTGCCACCAGTGATTCCTCCGGGACAGCGAGGACCGGGGAGCTGTTTTTT. Translating gives CATSDSSGTARTGELFF.

The rearrangement joins TRBV5-4 to TRBJ2-7, with D possibly TRBD1 on 5 matching bases. The CDR3 loop spans 13 amino acids. The V and J ends lost 5 bases and 6 bases respectively, with 15 bases between them. CDR1 is SGHNT and CDR2 is YYREEE in the germline V gene (reference sequence). The CDR3 region has the DNA TGTGCCAGCAGTGTTGGGGCACCCGTCGAGCAGTACTTC. Translating it yields CASSVGAPVEQYF.

This clone was observed a few times. The CDR3 ends on some other residue instead of the conserved phenylalanine or tryptophan, so this is likely a read error. The DNA is left out, because the CDR3 cannot be placed on it with certainty; the CDR3 is given as TCRdb lists it. The chain couples TRBV25-1 to TRBJ1-6; TRBD1, the D gene given by the table, was not confirmed from the DNA. Germline V gives CDR1 MGHDK, CDR2 SYGVNS. The length of the CDR3 is 11 amino acids, counting both ends. The CDR3 here is CASSDTGRVFL.

The chain is built from TRBV20-1 and TRBJ1-6; the D gene is possibly TRBD1 (6 bases). The CDR3 sequence is 15 residues long. In germline, CDR1 is DFQATT, CDR2 SNEGSKA (reference sequence). V dropped 3 bases and J dropped 10 bases, with 19 bases sitting between them. CDR3 loop: CSASARRQGSSPLHF. The CDR3 DNA reads TGCAGTGCTAGTGCCCGCAGGCAGGGGAGCTCACCCCTCCACTTT.

The chain joins TRBV5-4 to TRBJ2-7; D not certain. CDR1 is SGHNT and CDR2 is YYREEE in the germline V gene (reference sequence). The CDR3 covers 14 residues. V shed 0 bases and J shed 2 bases, with 9 bases lying between them. CDR3 in DNA: TGTGCCAGCAGCTTGGATGTTACAACCTACGAGCAGTACTTC. This translates into CASSLDVTTYEQYF.

The chain links TRBV27 to TRBJ2-7; 11 nucleotides align to TRBD1. The CDR3 is 17 residues long. V gave up 5 bases and J gave up 2 bases; unmatched junction bases: 11. The germline gives CDR1 MNHEY, CDR2 SMNVEV (reference sequence). The CDR3 protein is CASSTRPPGQGAYEQYF. The CDR3 DNA reads as TGTGCCAGCAGTACCCGCCCCCCGGGACAGGGGGCCTACGAGCAGTACTTC.

About this clone: This specimen includes other DNA sequences encoding the same CDR3. The rearrangement uses TRBV7-2 and TRBJ1-5; D gene unclear. Germline V gives CDR1 SGHTA, CDR2 FQGNSA. This CDR3 is 15 amino acids long. Trimming shortened V by 1 base and J by 1 base, and 8 bases separated the two germline ends. CDR3 sequence reads: CASSLDSGSNQPQHF. The CDR3 coding sequence is TGTGCCAGCAGCTTAGACAGTGGGAGCAATCAGCCCCAGCATTTT. Drawing the rest from reference TRBV7-2 and TRBJ1-5, the complete variable domain is GAGVSQSPSNKVTEKGKDVELRCDPISGHTALYWYRQSLGQGLEFLIYFQGNSAPDKSGLPSDRFSAERTGGSVSTLTIQRTQQEDSAVYLCASSLDSGSNQPQHFGDGTRLSIL.

The chain joins TRBV5-6 to TRBJ2-7, with 8 bases identical to TRBD2. CDR3 length equals 17 residues. Germline CDR1 SGHDT, CDR2 YYEEEE. V dropped 4 bases and J dropped 4; count of bases not matched to a gene: 16. CDR3: CASSRRLPAGALYEQYF. In DNA, the CDR3 is TGTGCCAGCAGCCGCCGCCTTCCAGCGGGAGCTCTGTACGAGCAGTACTTC.

The DNA for the CDR3 is TGTGCCAGCAGCCGGCAGGGAGGAACTGAAGCTTTCTTT. Protein sequence: CASSRQGGTEAFF. The chain links TRBV5-5 to TRBJ1-1, with TRBD1 as a possible D gene (5 bases). CDR3 size: 13 residues. Germline V gives CDR1 SGHKS, CDR2 YYEKEE (reference sequence). Trimming removed 4 bases from V and 5 bases from J, with 12 bases in between. The complete variable domain, with remaining parts taken from reference TRBV5-5 and TRBJ1-1, reads DAGVTQSPTHLIKTRGQQVTLRCSPISGHKSVSWYQQVLGQGPQFIFQYYEKEERGRGNFPDRFSARQFPNYSSELNVNALLLGDSALYLCASSRQGGTEAFFGQGTRLTVV.

The chain has TRBV9 and TRBJ1-6; 9 nucleotides line up with TRBD1. With 0 bases clipped from V and 8 bases from J, the junction kept 3 bases outside the gene matches. The germline V gene has CDR1 SGDLS and CDR2 YYNGEE. The CDR3 consists of 15 residues. DNA of the CDR3: TGTGCCAGCAGCGTAGAGGACAGGGGTGATTCACCCCTCCACTTT. It yields the protein CASSVEDRGDSPLHF.

The chain has TRBV5-1 and TRBJ1-2, with D maybe TRBD1 (6 bases). Germline CDR1 is SGHRS and CDR2 is YFSETQ. The CDR3 is made up of 13 amino acids. Trimming removed 0 bases from V and 6 bases from J, with 9 bases in between. CDR3 region: CASSLDGQHGYTF. The CDR3 DNA sequence: TGCGCCAGCAGCTTGGACGGACAGCATGGCTACACCTTC.

This chain links TRBV12-3 or TRBV12-4 with TRBJ1-5, with D unclear. The CDR3 contains 13 residues. V was cut by 5 bases and J by 7 bases, with 12 bases left in between. Here the CDR3 reads CASSARGRQPQHF. CDR3 DNA sequence: TGTGCCAGCAGTGCCAGAGGGAGGCAGCCCCAGCATTTT.

The chain has TRBV18 and TRBJ2-5; D might be TRBD1 (5 bases). The V gene lost 3 bases and the J gene lost 5 bases, with 13 bases spanning the gap. The CDR3 runs 14 residues. Germline CDR1 KGHSH, CDR2 LQKENI. The CDR3 DNA is TGTGCCAGCTCACCGGCCTCAGGGCGGGAGACCCAGTACTTC. Translation gives CASSPASGRETQYF.

This clone was found a few times. This chain uses TRBV4-3 with TRBJ2-7; TRBD1 is a possible D gene (6 bases). This CDR3 comprises 15 residues. CDR1 and CDR2 (germline): LGHNA, YSLEER. Trimming cost V 3 bases and J 4 bases, with 16 bases left between them. The CDR3 nucleotides read TGCGCCAGCAGCCATGACCAGGGGAAGCAGTACGAGCAGTACTTC. Its protein is CASSHDQGKQYEQYF.

In this sample, this clone turned up a few times. V gene TRBV6-5 combines with J gene TRBJ1-3; 9 bases agree with TRBD1. Germline CDR1 is MNHEY and CDR2 is SVGAGI. Unmatched junction bases numbered 6, after V lost 5 bases and J lost 4 bases. The CDR3 runs 15 residues. DNA for the CDR3: TGTGCCAGCAGTCCCGGGACAGGGACCGGAAACACCATATATTTT. Protein: CASSPGTGTGNTIYF.

V usage is TRBV10-3 and J usage is TRBJ2-2; TRBD1 is a possible D gene (5 bases). Germline loops: CDR1 ENHRY, CDR2 SYGVKD. The CDR3 consists of 14 residues. Trimming removed 2 bases from V and 6 bases from J, with 10 bases in between. The CDR3 is CAISEAPGSGELFF. CDR3 nucleotide sequence: TGTGCCATCAGTGAGGCCCCAGGGTCCGGGGAGCTGTTTTTT.

The V and J genes are TRBV20-1 and TRBJ2-7; D remains ambiguous. The V gene's germline CDR1 is DFQATT and CDR2 SNEGSKA (reference sequence). V was pared by 3 bases and J by 6 bases, with 9 bases between. The CDR3 covers 11 residues. CDR3 amino acids: CSARVSIEQYF. The CDR3 DNA is TGCAGTGCTAGGGTCAGTATCGAGCAGTACTTC.

The V and J genes are TRBV6-5 and TRBJ1-1; 8 bases align to TRBD1. The CDR3 is made up of 14 amino acids. Losses at the gene ends were 6 bases for V and 3 bases for J; bases not matched to a gene: 6. Germline CDR1 MNHEY, CDR2 SVGAGI. The CDR3 region is CASRKDRGDTEAFF. CDR3 nucleotides: TGTGCCAGCAGGAAAGACAGGGGAGACACTGAAGCTTTCTTT.